This TCR beta chain was identified during a study of T cells of healthy individuals. TCRdb used MiXCR to reprocess the 5' RACE reads, holding one entry per CDR3 protein. This repertoire shows 60,000 to 75,000 distinct CDR3 sequences, around 16% found once; its top ten account for approximately 4.8%. This clonotype has ten or more counts. CDR1 is SQVTM and CDR2 is ANQGSEA in the germline V gene. The CDR3 is 14 amino acids. The V gene lost 5 bases and the J gene lost 0 bases, with 11 bases spanning the gap. V usage is TRBV29-1 and J usage is TRBJ1-3; D is unclear. This TCR was recovered from a human donor in good health. CDR3 sequence reads: CSVSRKLSGNTIYF. The CDR3 nucleotides are TGCAGCGTTTCCAGGAAACTCTCTGGAAACACCATATATTTT.